This T cell receptor beta chain was documented in a study of T cells and Merkel cell carcinoma outcomes. This CDR3 has 15 amino acids. CDR1 SGHNT and CDR2 YYREEE come from the germline V gene (reference sequence). V lost 1 base and J lost 4, with 14 bases in between. Study findings and constraints: Repertoire plus T-cell density reportedly predicted Merkel cell carcinoma outcomes.

Remarks on this clone: What it recognizes is unknown.

Profiling relied on immunoSEQ multiplex PCR, and the TCRdb table lists in-frame clones only, not all of them. The sample yields roughly 2,000 clones, over 60% seen once. This clonotype originated in a human donor with Merkel cell carcinoma. Sequenced input: tumor tissue from Merkel cell carcinoma. V usage is TRBV5-4 and J usage is TRBJ1-1; tentatively, D is TRBD1 (6 bases). The CDR3 here is CASSLPRQAATEAFF. The DNA for the CDR3 is TGTGCCAGCAGCTTGCCCCGACAGGCGGCCACTGAAGCTTTCTTT.